A selection of T cell receptor beta chains follows, all from one sample in a study of blood T cell repertoires in COVID-19. Profiled with immunoSEQ multiplex PCR; TCRdb holds only in-frame clones, not every one. The sample carries 400,000 or so clones, around 89% recorded once. Sequenced input: PBMCs or T cells enriched from blood (not recorded which). The receptor set was obtained from a man aged 25 to 40 who had recovered from COVID-19. Both conserved end residues are part of each CDR3. A D gene is named only where the DNA matches it firmly. The size of a clone is reported for some rows only, either as once, few or many, or as a class for expanded clones.

DNA: TGTGCCACCAGTGGTCCACGGGACAGGGAATCCCACTATGGCTACACCTTC
CDR3: CATSGPRDRESHYGYTF
D: TRBD1
V: TRBV24-1
size: NA
J: TRBJ1-2
length: 17

DNA: TGTGCCAGCAGCCCCTTTTCGGGACACTATAATGGCTACACCTTC
CDR3: CASSPFSGHYNGYTF
D: NA
V: TRBV5-5
size: NA
J: TRBJ1-2
length: 15

DNA: TGTGCCAGCAGCTCCCCGCAGCGGAACTCCTACAATGAGCAGTTCTTC
CDR3: CASSSPQRNSYNEQFF
D: NA
V: TRBV7-2
size: NA
J: TRBJ2-1
length: 16

DNA: TGTGCCAGCAGCTTGAGGGGGATCTTCGGGGAGCTGTTTTTT
CDR3: CASSLRGIFGELFF
D: NA
V: TRBV5-6
size: NA
J: TRBJ2-2
length: 14

DNA: TGCGCCAGCCGGGGATCTGGGGCCAACGTCCTGACTTTC
CDR3: CASRGSGANVLTF
D: NA
V: TRBV10-2
size: NA
J: TRBJ2-6
length: 13

DNA: TGCGCCAGCAGCCAAGAGCTAGCGGGTCTCTCCTACGAGCAGTACTTC
CDR3: CASSQELAGLSYEQYF
D: TRBD2
V: TRBV4-1
size: once
J: TRBJ2-7
length: 16

DNA: TGTGCCAGCAGCGTTATAAGCACAGATACGCAGTATTTT
CDR3: CASSVISTDTQYF
D: NA
V: TRBV9
size: NA
J: TRBJ2-3
length: 13

DNA: TGTGCCAGTAGTAGACATCCCGGGACAGGGGGCGCTCCCGAGCAGTACTTC
CDR3: CASSRHPGTGGAPEQYF
D: TRBD1
V: TRBV19
size: NA
J: TRBJ2-7
length: 17

DNA: TGTGCCAGCAGCTTCGGACTAGCGGGATTGACCCAGTACTTC
CDR3: CASSFGLAGLTQYF
D: TRBD2
V: TRBV5-6
size: NA
J: TRBJ2-5
length: 14

DNA: TGTGCCAGCAGTCCGCTGACAGGGGCCACTGAAGCTTTCTTT
CDR3: CASSPLTGATEAFF
D: TRBD1
V: TRBV28
size: NA
J: TRBJ1-1
length: 14

DNA: TGCGCCAGCAGTGGCTACACGACCCTCCGGGGGGCGGGCTACGAGCAGTACTTC
CDR3: CASSGYTTLRGAGYEQYF
D: NA
V: TRBV10-2
size: NA
J: TRBJ2-7
length: 18

DNA: TGTGCCAGTAGTGAATCTCCAGTCCTAGGCGAGCAGTACTTC
CDR3: CASSESPVLGEQYF
D: NA
V: TRBV19
size: NA
J: TRBJ2-7
length: 14

DNA: TGTGCCAGCAGCAGGCTAGCGGGAGAGGCCAGAGGTTTAGCCAAAAACATTCAGTACTTC
CDR3: CASSRLAGEARGLAKNIQYF
D: NA
V: TRBV21-1
size: NA
J: TRBJ2-4
length: 20

DNA: TGTGCCTGGAATGGACTAGCGGCCGGGGAGCTGTTTTTT
CDR3: CAWNGLAAGELFF
D: TRBD2
V: TRBV30
size: NA
J: TRBJ2-2
length: 13

DNA: TGTGCCAGCAGCTTCAGCTCCCCCGGCGGGGAGATCTTC
CDR3: CASSFSSPGGEIF
D: NA
V: TRBV11-2
size: NA
J: TRBJ2-1
length: 13

DNA: TGTGCCAGCGGAGAAAACGCTGGGGCCAACGTCCTGACTTTC
CDR3: CASGENAGANVLTF
D: NA
V: TRBV6-5
size: NA
J: TRBJ2-6
length: 14

DNA: TGCGCCAGCAGCTCCGGGACTCACGCTGGAGATACGCAGTATTTT
CDR3: CASSSGTHAGDTQYF
D: NA
V: TRBV5-1
size: NA
J: TRBJ2-3
length: 15

DNA: TGTGCCAGCAGTTTATCTAGTGTAACGGTCGGGGAAACCGGGGAGCTGTTTTTT
CDR3: CASSLSSVTVGETGELFF
D: NA
V: TRBV27
size: NA
J: TRBJ2-2
length: 18

DNA: TGTGCCAGCAGCCCACCGGGACTAGCGCGAGGGACCGACGAGCAGTACTTC
CDR3: CASSPPGLARGTDEQYF
D: TRBD2
V: TRBV7-9
size: few
J: TRBJ2-7
length: 17

DNA: TGTGCCAGCAGCGTCGGGACAGTGAACACTGAAGCTTTCTTT
CDR3: CASSVGTVNTEAFF
D: TRBD1
V: TRBV9
size: NA
J: TRBJ1-1
length: 14

DNA: TGTGCTAGTGGAACAGGACCCTACAATGAGCAGTTCTTC
CDR3: CASGTGPYNEQFF
D: NA
V: TRBV12-5
size: NA
J: TRBJ2-1
length: 13

DNA: TGTGCTAGTGGCCCTCCCGGGGAAAAACTGTTTTTT
CDR3: CASGPPGEKLFF
D: NA
V: TRBV12-5
size: NA
J: TRBJ1-4
length: 12

DNA: TGTGCCAGCAGCTTAGATGCGGGGGTCTCCTACAATGAGCAGTTCTTC
CDR3: CASSLDAGVSYNEQFF
D: TRBD2
V: TRBV7-6
size: NA
J: TRBJ2-1
length: 16

DNA: TGTGCCAGCAGTGACGCTCAGGGCTTTGACAATGAGCAGTTCTTC
CDR3: CASSDAQGFDNEQFF
D: NA
V: TRBV25-1
size: NA
J: TRBJ2-1
length: 15

DNA: TGCGCCAGCAGCTCTGGGGCAGGACGGGGCTACACCTTC
CDR3: CASSSGAGRGYTF
D: NA
V: TRBV5-1
size: NA
J: TRBJ1-2
length: 13

DNA: TGTGCCAGTAATTGGGGACAGAGAAATTCACCCCTCCACTTT
CDR3: CASNWGQRNSPLHF
D: TRBD1
V: TRBV19
size: NA
J: TRBJ1-6
length: 14

DNA: TGCGCCAGCAGTAAGGACAGGGGCAGCGAGCAGTACTTC
CDR3: CASSKDRGSEQYF
D: TRBD1
V: TRBV10-1
size: NA
J: TRBJ2-7
length: 13

DNA: TGTGCCAGCGGGACGGGACTAGCGGGAGGCCGGCGTTGGGAGCAGTACTTC
CDR3: CASGTGLAGGRRWEQYF
D: TRBD2
V: TRBV2
size: NA
J: TRBJ2-7
length: 17

DNA: TGTGCCAGCAGCCCGCCTTGGGGGGCTGAAGCTTTCTTT
CDR3: CASSPPWGAEAFF
D: NA
V: TRBV7-9
size: NA
J: TRBJ1-1
length: 13

DNA: TGTGCCAGCAGCGCGTCCTGGGCGTCCGGAAACACCATATATTTT
CDR3: CASSASWASGNTIYF
D: NA
V: TRBV5-5
size: once
J: TRBJ1-3
length: 15

DNA: TGCGCCAGCGCTAACCCGGGACATTCCTACGAGCAGTACTTC
CDR3: CASANPGHSYEQYF
D: NA
V: TRBV5-1
size: NA
J: TRBJ2-7
length: 14

DNA: TGTGCCACCAGTGATTCCACAGGGGACGAGCAGTACTTC
CDR3: CATSDSTGDEQYF
D: TRBD1
V: TRBV24-1
size: once
J: TRBJ2-7
length: 13

DNA: TGTGCCAGCAGCCAAGATGGGCTAGCGGGAGGGGCTGTGACCCAGTACTTC
CDR3: CASSQDGLAGGAVTQYF
D: TRBD2
V: TRBV3-1/TRBV3-2
size: NA
J: TRBJ2-5
length: 17

DNA: TGTGCCAGCAGAGCGGGAGTCGCCTCCGAGCAGTACTTC
CDR3: CASRAGVASEQYF
D: TRBD2
V: TRBV12-3/TRBV12-4
size: NA
J: TRBJ2-7
length: 13

DNA: TGTGCCAGCAGTCTCGACTATGGCTACACCTTC
CDR3: CASSLDYGYTF
D: NA
V: TRBV28
size: NA
J: TRBJ1-2
length: 11

DNA: TGTGCCAGCAGACAGGGGCCTTCTGGGGCCAACGTCCTGACTTTC
CDR3: CASRQGPSGANVLTF
D: TRBD1
V: TRBV5-6
size: NA
J: TRBJ2-6
length: 15

DNA: TGTGCCAGCAGTCTCCCGGGGGGGAGGAACACAGATACGCAGTATTTT
CDR3: CASSLPGGRNTDTQYF
D: TRBD2
V: TRBV5-4
size: NA
J: TRBJ2-3
length: 16

DNA: TGTGCCAGCCGCCCCGACAGGGGAAAGTCCTACGAGCAGTACTTC
CDR3: CASRPDRGKSYEQYF
D: TRBD1
V: TRBV27
size: NA
J: TRBJ2-7
length: 15

DNA: TGTGCCAGTAGTTCGGGCCGGGGGGCCTACGAGCAGTACTTC
CDR3: CASSSGRGAYEQYF
D: TRBD2
V: TRBV19
size: NA
J: TRBJ2-7
length: 14